Each of the 27 T cell receptor beta chains below was sequenced from the same sample in a study of shared clonotypes between healthy human individuals. Method: immunoSEQ multiplex PCR; TCRdb's copy keeps in-frame clones and lacks some. The data hold 400,000 to 550,000 clones, with roughly 85% observed a single time. The material sequenced was PBMCs. These receptors all come from a woman aged 40 to 49 in good health. Some clones in this sample may be carry-over from other donors' samples.

This sequence joins TRBV28 and TRBJ2-7; D remains ambiguous. V lost 5 bases and J lost 4, with 18 bases in between. Germline V lookup: CDR1 MDHEN, CDR2 SYDVKM. The CDR3 runs to 15 residues. CDR3: CASSPPGGLGYEQYF. The CDR3 coding sequence is TGTGCCAGCAGTCCCCCCGGCGGATTGGGTTACGAGCAGTACTTC. The full variable domain, rest sourced from reference TRBV28 and TRBJ2-7, is DVKVTQSSRYLVKRTGEKVFLECVQDMDHENMFWYRQDPGLGLRLIYFSYDVKMKEKGDIPEGYSVSREKKERFSLILESASTNQTSMYLCASSPPGGLGYEQYFGPGTRLTVT.

Remarks on this clone: A much larger clone differs by one base, so this may be a read error. The CDR3 sequence: CASSPVGAYNEQFF. The CDR3 DNA follows: TGTGCCAGCAGCCCGGTGGGGGCCTACAATGAGCAGTTCTTC. The V gene is TRBV11-2, the J gene TRBJ2-1, with D perhaps TRBD1 or TRBD2 (5 bases each). The CDR3 totals 14 residues. The germline CDR1 and CDR2 sequences are SGHAT and FQNNGV. V was pared by 5 bases and J by 2 bases, with 10 bases between.

The chain uses TRBV10-3 and TRBJ1-1, with a tentative D call TRBD1 (5 bases). This CDR3 spans 13 amino acids. The V end lost 8 bases, the J end lost 1 base, and 11 bases lay between the germline ends. Germline CDR1 ENHRY, CDR2 SYGVKD. The CDR3 nucleotides read TGTGCCATCGGGGGTGGGGGGAACACTGAAGCTTTCTTT. It encodes CAIGGGGNTEAFF.

The chain combines TRBV18 with TRBJ2-7; the match to TRBD1 covers 12 bases. Looked up from germline, CDR1 is KGHSH and CDR2 is LQKENI. With 3 bases clipped from V and 6 bases from J, the junction kept 9 bases outside the gene matches. The CDR3 extends over 16 amino acids. The CDR3, as DNA: TGTGCCAGCTCACCCCCGCTCGGGACAGGGGGCACCGAGCAGTACTTC. Encoded protein: CASSPPLGTGGTEQYF.

Comments on this clone: Other DNA variants within this sample encode the same CDR3. This chain links TRBV29-1 with TRBJ2-5; weak D call: TRBD2 (5 bases). The CDR3 runs 12 residues. The germline V gene has CDR1 SQVTM and CDR2 ANQGSEA. Trimming took 3 bases from V and 5 from J, leaving 10 bases between them. The CDR3 loop is CSVDSRGETQYF. The CDR3, as DNA: TGCAGCGTTGACTCTCGGGGTGAGACCCAGTACTTC.

The chain joins TRBV5-6 to TRBJ1-4, with a weak D call TRBD1 (6 bases). Germline CDR1 reads SGHDT; CDR2 reads YYEEEE. V was shortened by 4 bases and J by 8 bases, with 18 bases between the two germline ends. The CDR3 extends over 15 amino acids. DNA of the CDR3: TGTGCCAGCAGCCATCAGCCTCCTAGGGGGGAAAAACTGTTTTTT. It encodes CASSHQPPRGEKLFF.

The rearrangement joins TRBV30 to TRBJ1-1; D is possibly TRBD1 (5 bases). The germline V and J ends were trimmed by 1 base and 1 base, with 10 bases remaining between them. The CDR3 runs to 14 residues. Germline CDR1 GTSNPN, CDR2 SVGIG (reference sequence). CDR3 in amino acids: CAWSEGRSNTEAFF. In nucleotides, the CDR3 is TGTGCCTGGAGTGAGGGACGTTCGAACACTGAAGCTTTCTTT.

The chain is built from TRBV9 and TRBJ1-4; D gene unclear. The length of the CDR3 is 17 residues. Germline CDR1 SGDLS, CDR2 YYNGEE. V lost 0 bases to trimming and J lost 5 bases, with 17 bases between them. The CDR3 DNA reads TGTGCCAGCAGCGTAGAGCCCGATCTCCGCGGGAATGAAAAACTGTTTTTT. Encoded protein: CASSVEPDLRGNEKLFF.

The chain has TRBV5-1 and TRBJ2-1; no reliable D call. Trimming cost V 0 bases and J 8 bases, with 3 bases left between them. This CDR3 contains 11 residues. Looked up from germline, CDR1 is SGHRS and CDR2 is YFSETQ. For the CDR3, the DNA is TGCGCCAGCAGCTTGGAGCATGAGCAGTTCTTC. It yields the protein CASSLEHEQFF.

This chain connects TRBV7-2 to TRBJ2-1; the match to TRBD2 covers 8 bases. This CDR3 region has 15 residues. Germline CDR1 SGHTA, CDR2 FQGNSA. V dropped 6 bases and J dropped 5; count of bases not matched to a gene: 9. The CDR3 DNA sequence: TGTGCCAGCAGGCGTACTAGCGGTGCTAACAATGAGCAGTTCTTC. It specifies CASRRTSGANNEQFF.

The V gene is TRBV7-2, the J gene TRBJ2-2, with TRBD2 matching over 10 bases. CDR1 SGHTA and CDR2 FQGNSA come from the germline V gene. V shed 2 bases, J shed 5 bases, and the junction held 5 bases outside the gene matches. This CDR3 region has 16 residues. CDR3: CASSLPGLALTGELFF. As DNA, the CDR3 is TGTGCCAGCAGCTTACCGGGACTAGCGCTTACCGGGGAGCTGTTTTTT.

This chain connects TRBV5-1 to TRBJ2-7; TRBD2 matches 11 bases. CDR1 is SGHRS, CDR2 YFSETQ, per germline. V lost 4 bases, J lost 1 base, and 4 bases stayed unmatched. The CDR3 totals 15 residues. The CDR3 DNA sequence: TGCGCCAGCAGCCGCGGGACTAGCGGATCCTACGAGCAGTACTTC. Translated, it gives CASSRGTSGSYEQYF.

The chain couples TRBV5-6 to TRBJ2-7; 9 bases map to TRBD2. Germline lookup yields CDR1 SGHDT and CDR2 YYEEEE. This CDR3 has 14 amino acids. The junction had 3 bases not matched to a gene; V was cut back by 4 bases and J by 1 base. The CDR3 is CASSESGRSYEQYF. Written as DNA, the CDR3 is TGTGCCAGCAGCGAGAGCGGGAGGTCCTACGAGCAGTACTTC. Combining the CDR3 with reference TRBV5-6 and TRBJ2-7 gives the whole variable domain DAGVTQSPTHLIKTRGQQVTLRCSPKSGHDTVSWYQQALGQGPQFIFQYYEEEERQRGNFPDRFSGHQFPNYSSELNVNALLLGDSALYLCASSESGRSYEQYFGPGTRLTVT.

The chain joins TRBV5-1 to TRBJ2-1, with D maybe TRBD1 (5 bases). Trimming removed 0 bases from V and 7 bases from J, with 11 bases in between. This CDR3 is 14 amino acids long. Germline V gene data show CDR1 as SGHRS and CDR2 as YFSETQ. The CDR3 protein is CASSLGTRGNEQFF. Written as DNA, the CDR3 is TGCGCCAGCAGCTTGGGAACAAGGGGAAATGAGCAGTTCTTC.

J is TRBJ2-7 and V is TRBV7-8; 14 bases are a match to TRBD2. V lost 5 bases and J lost 5; bases outside the gene matches: 5. CDR3 length: 15 amino acids. Per germline, CDR1 SGHVS and CDR2 FQNEAQ. As DNA, the CDR3 is TGTGCCAGCAGCCCCTGGGGACTAGCGGGAGACGAGCAGTACTTC. It yields the protein CASSPWGLAGDEQYF.

The V and J genes are TRBV10-1 and TRBJ2-7, with D uncertain. This CDR3 spans 14 amino acids. Germline V CDR1 and CDR2: WNHNN, SYGVQD (reference sequence). V dropped 3 bases and J dropped 3 bases, with 12 bases sitting between them. CDR3 in amino acids: CASSDGLRGYEQYF. The CDR3 DNA sequence: TGCGCCAGCAGTGACGGGCTCCGCGGCTACGAGCAGTACTTC.

The chain carries TRBV28 and TRBJ1-5; D is undetermined. This CDR3 region has 13 residues. Germline CDR1 and CDR2: MDHEN and SYDVKM. Deletions cut 6 bases from V and 3 bases from J, with 9 bases between. This chain's CDR3 is CASRVSLNQPQHF. CDR3 coding DNA: TGTGCCAGCAGGGTTAGCCTCAATCAGCCCCAGCATTTT.

The gene calls are TRBV30 and TRBJ2-2; D is unclear. CDR1 and CDR2 from the germline V gene are GTSNPN and SVGIG (reference sequence). The ends were cut back, 3 bases at V and 4 bases at J, with 9 bases in the middle. The CDR3 covers 13 residues. The CDR3 loop reads CAWSVVSTGELFF. The CDR3 DNA reads TGTGCCTGGAGCGTAGTAAGCACCGGGGAGCTGTTTTTT.

V usage is TRBV27 and J usage is TRBJ1-1, with TRBD1 identical over 7 bases. V trimming: 5 bases; J trimming: 1 base; junction bases outside the gene matches: 7. Germline V CDR1 and CDR2: MNHEY, SMNVEV (reference sequence). CDR3 length equals 15 residues. CDR3 nucleotides: TGTGCCAGCAGTCCAAGACAGGGTCCGAACACTGAAGCTTTCTTT. Protein product: CASSPRQGPNTEAFF.

The gene calls are TRBV11-1 and TRBJ1-2; D gene ambiguous. Trimming cost V 0 bases and J 5 bases, with 13 bases left between them. This CDR3 is 15 amino acids long. Germline V gives CDR1 SGHAT, CDR2 FQDESV (reference sequence). The CDR3: CASSLAGTAGYGYTF. The CDR3, as DNA: TGTGCCAGCAGCTTAGCTGGTACTGCGGGGTATGGCTACACCTTC.

The chain employs TRBV7-8 and TRBJ1-2; 7 bases fit TRBD1. J was trimmed by 8 bases and V by 2 bases; bases with no gene match: 5. The germline CDR1 and CDR2 sequences are SGHVS and FQNEAQ. This CDR3 spans 13 amino acids. CDR3 sequence reads: CASSLRQGEGYTF. Written as DNA, the CDR3 is TGTGCCAGCAGCTTACGACAGGGTGAAGGCTACACCTTC.

This clone was picked up many times. At one boundary the junction diverges from the germline segment, which might be a read error. The chain has TRBV28 and TRBJ1-2; 8 positions agree with TRBD1. The CDR3 runs 11 residues. CDR1 and CDR2 (germline): MDHEN, SYDVKM. CDR3 amino acids: CASSQDRGCTF. DNA for the CDR3: TGTGCCAGCAGCCAAGACAGGGGCTGCACCTTC.

This clone has only a few counts. This sample includes further DNA sequences coding for the same CDR3. The chain carries TRBV19 and TRBJ2-1, with unresolved D. This CDR3 is built from 13 residues. The V and J ends lost 1 base and 6 bases respectively, with 7 bases between them. Looked up from germline, CDR1 is LNHDA and CDR2 is SQIVND (reference sequence). This CDR3 is CASSIGSLNEQFF. The CDR3 bases are TGTGCCAGTAGTATAGGTTCCCTCAATGAGCAGTTCTTC.

This clone was counted at least ten times. This same CDR3 is encoded by further DNA sequences in the sample. V and J are TRBV7-9 and TRBJ2-2; D is uncertain. Germline assignment: CDR1 SEHNR and CDR2 FQNEAQ (reference sequence). V lost 3 bases, J lost 0 bases, and 2 bases lay in between. The CDR3 covers 13 residues. The CDR3 here is CASSFPNTGELFF. CDR3 coding DNA: TGTGCCAGCAGCTTTCCGAACACCGGGGAGCTGTTTTTT.

The chain employs TRBV7-2 and TRBJ2-7, with 8 positions matching TRBD2. CDR1 SGHTA and CDR2 FQGNSA come from the germline V gene. J was trimmed by 5 bases and V by 5 bases; bases with no gene match: 8. The CDR3 runs to 14 residues. This CDR3 reads CASSPNTGGDEQYF. The CDR3, as DNA: TGTGCCAGCAGCCCCAACACGGGGGGGGACGAGCAGTACTTC.

The chain combines TRBV2 with TRBJ2-7, with D possibly TRBD2 on 6 matching bases. V was trimmed by 7 bases and J by 2 bases, leaving 15 bases between them. The CDR3 contains 14 residues. Per germline, CDR1 SNHLY and CDR2 FYNNEI. The CDR3 DNA follows: TGTGCCAGCAAAAGCGGGTCCTTTACCTACGAGCAGTACTTC. Amino acid sequence: CASKSGSFTYEQYF. Together with reference TRBV2 and TRBJ2-7, the CDR3 gives the full variable domain: EPEVTQTPSHQVTQMGQEVILRCVPISNHLYFYWYRQILGQKVEFLVSFYNNEISEKSEIFDDQFSVERPDGSNFTLKIRSTKLEDSAMYFCASKSGSFTYEQYFGPGTRLTVT.

This sequence joins TRBV14 and TRBJ2-1; no definite D call. The CDR3 covers 14 residues. The V end was cut by 4 bases, the J end by 8 bases, with 15 bases between. Germline lookup yields CDR1 SGHDN and CDR2 FVKESK. The CDR3 loop reads CASSRTSPADEQFF. CDR3 bases: TGTGCCAGCAGCCGTACCTCCCCGGCGGATGAGCAGTTCTTC.